These 17 T cell receptor beta chains originate from one sample sequenced in a study of response to subunit inactivated influenza vaccine. TCRdb recomputed calls from the RT-PCR reads with MiXCR, one row per CDR3 protein. The sample shows roughly 650,000 distinct CDR3 sequences, 14% of them seen only once. The input for sequencing was PBMCs from blood, taken less than 15 days before vaccination. The receptor source for this set is a man aged 50 to 59 who received an inactivated influenza vaccine.

This clonotype was seen many times. The rearrangement links TRBV29-1 to TRBJ2-3; maybe TRBD1 (6 bases). Trimming stripped 5 bases from V and 4 bases from J, with 10 bases between. Germline V lookup: CDR1 SQVTM, CDR2 ANQGSEA. The CDR3 is 12 amino acids. The CDR3 spells CSVHAGADTQYF. The CDR3 bases are TGCAGCGTTCATGCAGGGGCAGATACGCAGTATTTT.

This clonotype was found a few times. The V gene is TRBV12-5, the J gene TRBJ2-2; D gene uncertain. CDR1 is LGHNT and CDR2 is FRNRAP in the germline V gene. The V gene lost 1 base and the J gene lost 4 bases, with 4 bases spanning the gap. This CDR3 has 13 amino acids. The CDR3 bases are TGTGCTAGTGGTTTGGGTCTCACCGGGGAGCTGTTTTTT. Its protein is CASGLGLTGELFF.

This chain uses TRBV20-1 with TRBJ2-7; TRBD2 matches 8 bases. Germline V gene lookup returns CDR1 DFQATT and CDR2 SNEGSKA (reference sequence). This CDR3 is built from 14 residues. The CDR3 DNA sequence: TGCAGCCCTACCACCGGGAGGGCCTCCTACGAGCAGTACTTC. Translated, it gives CSPTTGRASYEQYF.

This clonotype showed up just a few times. The chain recombines TRBV9 with TRBJ2-1, with D unclear. Trimming took off 4 bases at V and 8 bases at J, with 13 bases between the two ends. Germline V gene lookup returns CDR1 SGDLS and CDR2 YYNGEE. The CDR3 consists of 13 residues. As DNA, the CDR3 is TGTGCCAGCAGCCCCGGGCCCCAGGATGAGCAGTTCTTC. It translates to CASSPGPQDEQFF.

The chain links TRBV7-2 to TRBJ1-5; 8 nucleotides match TRBD1. This CDR3 contains 16 residues. Germline CDR1 is SGHTA and CDR2 is FQGNSA. After removal of 0 bases from V and 6 bases from J, the junction contained 7 bases not matched to a gene. The CDR3 sequence: CASSLASTGALQPQHF. CDR3 DNA sequence: TGTGCCAGCAGCTTAGCCTCGACAGGGGCCCTTCAGCCCCAGCATTTT.

The chain employs TRBV11-2 and TRBJ2-1; 7 nucleotides align to TRBD2. Germline loops: CDR1 SGHAT, CDR2 FQNNGV. This CDR3 comprises 13 residues. With 5 bases clipped from V and 13 bases from J, the junction kept 11 bases outside the gene matches. Written as DNA, the CDR3 is TGTGCCAGCAGCCAAGAAGATGGACTAGTACAGTTCTTC. Translating it yields CASSQEDGLVQFF. The full variable domain, with the rest looked up from reference TRBV11-2 and TRBJ2-1, is EAGVAQSPRYKIIEKRQSVAFWCNPISGHATLYWYQQILGQGPKLLIQFQNNGVVDDSQLPKDRFSAERLKGVDSTLKIQPAKLEDSAVYLCASSQEDGLVQFFGPGTRLTVL.

This rearrangement joins TRBV5-1 to TRBJ2-1, with D possibly being TRBD2 (6 bases). CDR1 is SGHRS, CDR2 YFSETQ, per germline. V was cut by 0 bases and J by 0 bases, with 10 bases left in between. There are 16 residues in the CDR3. The DNA of the CDR3 is TGCGCCAGCAGCTTGGCCGGCGGGGTCTCCTACAATGAGCAGTTCTTC. Translated: CASSLAGGVSYNEQFF.

In this sample, this clonotype turned up many times. The chain employs TRBV7-2 and TRBJ2-7; D not resolved. V gave up 4 bases and J gave up 6 bases, with 22 bases separating them. Germline CDR1 SGHTA, CDR2 FQGNSA. CDR3 length: 16 residues. In nucleotides, the CDR3 is TGTGCCAGCAGCTCAACATTGTGGGAAACGGGTGGCGAGCAGTACTTC. It codes for CASSSTLWETGGEQYF.

The V and J genes are TRBV7-2 and TRBJ2-1; D is unresolved. The CDR3 totals 18 residues. The germline gives CDR1 SGHTA, CDR2 FQGNSA. The V end lost 2 bases, the J end lost 1 base, and 18 bases lay between the germline ends. The CDR3 DNA sequence: TGTGCCAGCAGCTTAACGGGTAACAATCTCGGATCCTACAATGAGCAGTTCTTC. Its protein is CASSLTGNNLGSYNEQFF.

This clonotype showed up many times. The V call is TRBV6-5, the J call TRBJ1-5; 7 bases are shared with TRBD1. Germline loops: CDR1 MNHEY, CDR2 SVGAGI. V lost 2 bases, J lost 2 bases, and 0 bases stayed unmatched. The CDR3 is 14 amino acids. The CDR3 DNA reads TGTGCCAGCAGTTACACAGGGGGCAATCAGCCCCAGCATTTT. It codes for CASSYTGGNQPQHF.

In its sample, this clonotype was seen many times. V usage is TRBV18 and J usage is TRBJ2-3; the D is unclear. V lost 3 bases to trimming and J lost 5 bases, with 6 bases between them. The CDR3 sequence is 12 residues long. Germline V gene sequence: CDR1 KGHSH, CDR2 LQKENI. The CDR3 DNA reads TGTGCCAGCTCACCGACCCAAGATACGCAGTATTTT. This codes for CASSPTQDTQYF.

The chain joins TRBV2 to TRBJ2-5, with D possibly being TRBD1 (6 bases). The CDR3 length is 15 residues. Per the germline V gene, CDR1 is SNHLY and CDR2 is FYNNEI. Trimming cost V 7 bases and J 3 bases, with 18 bases left between them. CDR3 coding DNA: TGTGCCAGCACCCAAAGGGGGATGCTGAAAGAGACCCAGTACTTC. Protein: CASTQRGMLKETQYF.

This clonotype showed up many times. This chain uses TRBV7-2 with TRBJ2-1, with TRBD2 as a possible D gene (7 bases). V lost 3 bases, J lost 7 bases, and 13 bases lay in between. CDR1 is SGHTA and CDR2 is FQGNSA in the germline V gene. This CDR3 spans 14 amino acids. The CDR3 sequence is CASSLREGENEQFF. CDR3 bases: TGTGCCAGCAGCTTGAGGGAGGGGGAAAATGAGCAGTTCTTC.

The chain links TRBV5-1 to TRBJ2-5; 7 bases are shared with TRBD2. V lost 3 bases to trimming and J lost 1 base; unmatched junction nucleotides: 12. The CDR3 sequence is 17 residues long. Per germline, CDR1 SGHRS and CDR2 YFSETQ. The CDR3 protein is CASSSGTLAASQETQYF. DNA of the CDR3: TGCGCCAGCAGCTCTGGGACCCTAGCGGCCAGCCAAGAGACCCAGTACTTC. Based on the CDR3 plus reference TRBV5-1 and TRBJ2-5, the full variable domain is KAGVTQTPRYLIKTRGQQVTLSCSPISGHRSVSWYQQTPGQGLQFLFEYFSETQRNKGNFPGRFSGRQFSNSRSEMNVSTLELGDSALYLCASSSGTLAASQETQYFGPGTRLLVL.

This clonotype was recorded a few times. The chain has TRBV4-1 and TRBJ2-2, with 10 positions matching TRBD1. Germline V gene lookup returns CDR1 MGHRA and CDR2 YSYEKL. This CDR3 region has 16 residues. After removal of 0 bases from V and 5 bases from J, the junction contained 3 bases not matched to a gene. The chain's CDR3 is CASSQEGTGVTGELFF. The CDR3 nucleotides read TGCGCCAGCAGCCAAGAAGGGACAGGGGTTACCGGGGAGCTGTTTTTT.

V usage is TRBV11-2 and J usage is TRBJ1-2; the D is unclear. The length of the CDR3 is 14 residues. The germline CDR1 and CDR2 sequences are SGHAT and FQNNGV. V shed 1 base and J shed 6 bases, with 12 bases lying between them. The CDR3 here is CASSLVRQYDGYTF. In nucleotides, the CDR3 is TGTGCCAGCAGCTTAGTCAGGCAGTACGATGGCTACACCTTC.

This clonotype was detected only a few times. The chain carries TRBV29-1 and TRBJ1-2, with TRBD1 identical over 9 bases. With V trimmed by 3 bases and J by 8 bases, 16 bases remained unmatched. Germline V lookup: CDR1 SQVTM, CDR2 ANQGSEA. The CDR3 covers 16 residues. CDR3 sequence: CSVDLQPGQGSRGYTF. The CDR3 DNA reads TGCAGCGTTGACCTGCAACCGGGACAGGGTTCAAGGGGCTACACCTTC.